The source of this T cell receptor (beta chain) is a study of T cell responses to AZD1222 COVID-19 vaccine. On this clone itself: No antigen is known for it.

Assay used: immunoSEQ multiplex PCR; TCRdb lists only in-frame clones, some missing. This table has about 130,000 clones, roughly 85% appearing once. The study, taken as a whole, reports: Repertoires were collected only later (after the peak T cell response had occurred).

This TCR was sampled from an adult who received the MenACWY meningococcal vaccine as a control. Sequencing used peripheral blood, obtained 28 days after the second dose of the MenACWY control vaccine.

The CDR3 nucleotides are TGCGCCGGAGGGCTAGCGGGGGCAAAGGGGCCCTACGAGCAGTACGTC. The encoded protein is CAGGLAGAKGPYEQYV. The chain carries TRBV10-1 and TRBJ2-7, with TRBD2 matching 10 bases. This CDR3 comprises 16 residues. Germline CDR1 and CDR2: WNHNN and SYGVQD (reference sequence). The junction had 15 bases not matched to a gene; V was cut back by 11 bases and J by 2 bases.